This T cell receptor beta chain was identified in a study of metastatic and nonmetastatic thyroid tumors. The wider study: Across peripheral blood and tumor or nodule tissue samples taken from malignant and benign thyroid patients, the repertoires were compared with one another. The study's findings and limits: Reported TCR beta diversity, measured in blood and tumor, was significantly higher for malignant thyroid tumors than for benign nodules.

Trimming removed 4 bases at V and 7 bases at J, with 8 bases between. From germline, CDR1 is SGHNT and CDR2 YYREEE (reference sequence). The CDR3 has 12 amino acids. Per the original methods: Building a distant-metastasis classifier for papillary thyroid cancer drew on CDR3 differences across clinicopathological groups. From the PCR reads, TCRdb re-called clones with MiXCR. TCRdb's processing, not the authors' own work, is the source of the V and J calls. Of roughly 8,900 clones in the sample, roughly a quarter were seen once. None of the patients had undergone any treatment ahead of thyroid surgery. The sample holds many counts of this clone. Antigen specificity is unknown. Other DNA sequences of this sample code for an identical CDR3.

This receptor was identified in a female donor with papillary thyroid cancer or a benign thyroid nodule (not recorded which). Some clones in this sample may be carry-over from other donors' samples. The specimen sequenced was adjacent normal tissue. V usage is TRBV5-4 and J usage is TRBJ2-2, with no clear D. DNA for the CDR3: TGTGCCAGCAGCCCCGAAGTCGGGGAGCTGTTTTTT. This translates into CASSPEVGELFF.